This TCR beta chain was observed in a study of blood T cell repertoires in COVID-19. Seattle's enrolled individuals joined amid active infection and were then monitored longitudinally. Trimming removed 4 bases at V and 4 bases at J, with 14 bases between. Germline lookup yields CDR1 MDHEN and CDR2 SYDVKM. The CDR3 has 14 residues. As originally analysed: Amplified reference gene primers provided the basis for estimating nucleated cell counts. Clones were read by immunoSEQ multiplex PCR, and TCRdb kept only the in-frame ones, dropping some. V and J calls plus clone size are reproduced from that table; the DNA served to infer D and trimming. The table shows about 160,000 clones, with around 82% occurring only once.

The clonotype comes from a woman between 40 and 55 years old with COVID-19, enrolled during active disease. The sample was peripheral blood. The gene calls are TRBV28 and TRBJ2-7, with unresolved D. CDR3 in amino acids: CASSSDSHRYEQYF. CDR3 in DNA: TGTGCCAGCAGTTCCGACTCTCATCGTTACGAGCAGTACTTC.